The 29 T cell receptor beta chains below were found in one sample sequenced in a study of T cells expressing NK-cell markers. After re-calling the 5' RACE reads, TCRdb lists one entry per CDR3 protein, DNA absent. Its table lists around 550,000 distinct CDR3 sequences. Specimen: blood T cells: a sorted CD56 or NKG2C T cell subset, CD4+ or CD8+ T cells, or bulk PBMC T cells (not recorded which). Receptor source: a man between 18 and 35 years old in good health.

The CDR3 protein is CASSVRDGNYNEQFF. The chain employs TRBV25-1 and TRBJ2-1; the D call of TRBD1 rests on TCRdb alone, since no DNA is present to check it. Germline V gene sequence: CDR1 MGHDK, CDR2 SYGVNS. The CDR3 has 15 residues.

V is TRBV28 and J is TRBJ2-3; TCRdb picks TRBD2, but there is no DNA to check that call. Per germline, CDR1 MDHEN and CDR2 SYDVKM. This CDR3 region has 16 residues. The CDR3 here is CASKLIWGGSTDTQYF.

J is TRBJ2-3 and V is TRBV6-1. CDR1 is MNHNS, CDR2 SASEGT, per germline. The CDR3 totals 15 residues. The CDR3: CASSWQDGRTDTQYF.

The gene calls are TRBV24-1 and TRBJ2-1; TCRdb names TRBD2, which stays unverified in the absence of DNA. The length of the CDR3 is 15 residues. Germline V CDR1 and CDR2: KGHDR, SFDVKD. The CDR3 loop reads CATSDFGLAGDEQFF.

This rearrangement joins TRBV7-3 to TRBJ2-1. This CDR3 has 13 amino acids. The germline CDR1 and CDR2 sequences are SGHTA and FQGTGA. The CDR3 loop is CASSQTLGVEQFF.

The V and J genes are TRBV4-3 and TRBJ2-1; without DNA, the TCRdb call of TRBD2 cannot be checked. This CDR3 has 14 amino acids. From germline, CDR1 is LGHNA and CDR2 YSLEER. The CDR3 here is CASSQGLGENEQFF.

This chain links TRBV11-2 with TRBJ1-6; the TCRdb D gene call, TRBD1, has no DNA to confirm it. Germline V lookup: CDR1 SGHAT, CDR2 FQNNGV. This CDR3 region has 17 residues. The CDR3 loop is CASSLVGGARNNSPLHF.

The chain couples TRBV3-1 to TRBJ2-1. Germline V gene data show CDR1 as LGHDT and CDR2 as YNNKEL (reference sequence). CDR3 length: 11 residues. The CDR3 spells CASRGRNEQFF.

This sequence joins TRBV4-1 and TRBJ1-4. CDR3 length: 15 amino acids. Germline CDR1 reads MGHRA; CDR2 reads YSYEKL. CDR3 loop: CASSQGPAVEEKLFF.

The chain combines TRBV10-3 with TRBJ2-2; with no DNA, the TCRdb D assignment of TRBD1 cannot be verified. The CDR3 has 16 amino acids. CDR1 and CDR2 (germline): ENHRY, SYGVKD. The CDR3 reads CATVQVPGEGTGELFF.

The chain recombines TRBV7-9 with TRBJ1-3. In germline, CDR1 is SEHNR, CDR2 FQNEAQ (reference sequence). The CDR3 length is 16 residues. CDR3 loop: CASSLLAAFSGNTINF. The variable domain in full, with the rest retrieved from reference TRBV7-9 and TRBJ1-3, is DTGVSQNPRHKITKRGQNVTFRCDPISEHNRLYWYRQTLGQGPEFLTYFQNEAQLEKSRLLSDRFSAERPKGSFSTLEIQRTEQGDSAMYLCASSLLAAFSGNTINFGEGSWLTVV.

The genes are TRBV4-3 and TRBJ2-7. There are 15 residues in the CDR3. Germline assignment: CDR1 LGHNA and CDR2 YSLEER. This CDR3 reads CASSQERGPFAVQYF.

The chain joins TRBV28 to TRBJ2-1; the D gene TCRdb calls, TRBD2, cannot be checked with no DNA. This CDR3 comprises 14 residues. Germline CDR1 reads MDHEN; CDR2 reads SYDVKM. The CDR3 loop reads CASRTSGAYNEQFF.

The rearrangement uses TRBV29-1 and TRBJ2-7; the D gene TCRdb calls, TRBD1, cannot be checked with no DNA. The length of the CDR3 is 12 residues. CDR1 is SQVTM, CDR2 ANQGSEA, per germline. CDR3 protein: CSATTGTYEQYF.

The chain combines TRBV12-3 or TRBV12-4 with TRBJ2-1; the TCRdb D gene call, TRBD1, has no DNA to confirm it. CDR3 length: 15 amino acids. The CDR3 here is CASSLGRTPGDEQFF.

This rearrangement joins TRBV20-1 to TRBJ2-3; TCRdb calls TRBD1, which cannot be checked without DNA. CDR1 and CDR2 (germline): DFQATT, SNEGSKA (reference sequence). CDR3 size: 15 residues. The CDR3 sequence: CSAPPQGRSTDTQYF.

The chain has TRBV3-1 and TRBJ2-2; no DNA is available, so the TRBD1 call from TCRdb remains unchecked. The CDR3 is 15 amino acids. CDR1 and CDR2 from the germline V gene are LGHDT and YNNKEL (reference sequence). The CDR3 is CASSYRDGNTGELFF.

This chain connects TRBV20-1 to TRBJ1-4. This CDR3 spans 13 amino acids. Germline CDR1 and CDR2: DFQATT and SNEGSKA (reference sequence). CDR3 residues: CSTRGGQNEKLFF.

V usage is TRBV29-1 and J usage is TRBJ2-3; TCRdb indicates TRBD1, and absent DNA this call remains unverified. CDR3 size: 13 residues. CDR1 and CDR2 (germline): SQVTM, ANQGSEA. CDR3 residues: CSVQGLTTDTQYF.

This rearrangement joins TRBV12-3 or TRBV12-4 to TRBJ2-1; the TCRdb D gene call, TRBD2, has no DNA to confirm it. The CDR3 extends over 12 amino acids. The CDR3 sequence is CASSFVGREQFF.

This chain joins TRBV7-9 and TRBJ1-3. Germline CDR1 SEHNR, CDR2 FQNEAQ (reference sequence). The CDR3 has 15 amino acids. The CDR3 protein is CASSRLGSSGNTIYF.

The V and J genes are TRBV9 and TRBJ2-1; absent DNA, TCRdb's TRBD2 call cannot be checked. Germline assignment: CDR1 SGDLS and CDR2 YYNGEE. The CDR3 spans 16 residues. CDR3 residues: CASSVGGLAGLGEQFF. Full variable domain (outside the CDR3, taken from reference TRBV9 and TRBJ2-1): DSGVTQTPKHLITATGQRVTLRCSPRSGDLSVYWYQQSLDQGLQFLIQYYNGEERAKGNILERFSAQQFPDLHSELNLSSLELGDSALYFCASSVGGLAGLGEQFFGPGTRLTVL.

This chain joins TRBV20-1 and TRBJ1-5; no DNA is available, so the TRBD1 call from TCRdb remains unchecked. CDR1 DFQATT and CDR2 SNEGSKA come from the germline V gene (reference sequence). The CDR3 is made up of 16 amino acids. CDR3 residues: CSARDLTGLRGQPQHF.

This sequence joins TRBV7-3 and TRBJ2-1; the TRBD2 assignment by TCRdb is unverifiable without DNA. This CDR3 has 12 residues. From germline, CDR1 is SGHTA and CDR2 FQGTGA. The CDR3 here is CASRTWTHEQFF.

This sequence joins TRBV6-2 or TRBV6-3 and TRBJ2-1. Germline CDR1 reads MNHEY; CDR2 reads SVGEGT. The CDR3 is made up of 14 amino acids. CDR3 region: CASKSGSSYNEQFF.

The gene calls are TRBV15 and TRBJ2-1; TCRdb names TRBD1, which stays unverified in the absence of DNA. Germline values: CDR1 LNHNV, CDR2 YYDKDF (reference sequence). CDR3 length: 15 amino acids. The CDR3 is CATSRGPGQPNEQFF. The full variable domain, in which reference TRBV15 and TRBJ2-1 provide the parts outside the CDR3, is DAMVIQNPRYQVTQFGKPVTLSCSQTLNHNVMYWYQQKSSQAPKLLFHYYDKDFNNEADTPDNFQSRRPNTSFCFLDIRSPGLGDTAMYLCATSRGPGQPNEQFFGPGTRLTVL.

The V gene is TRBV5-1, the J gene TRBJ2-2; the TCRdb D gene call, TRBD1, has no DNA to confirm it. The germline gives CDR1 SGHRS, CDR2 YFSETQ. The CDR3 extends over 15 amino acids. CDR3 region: CASSAGGTDTGELFF.

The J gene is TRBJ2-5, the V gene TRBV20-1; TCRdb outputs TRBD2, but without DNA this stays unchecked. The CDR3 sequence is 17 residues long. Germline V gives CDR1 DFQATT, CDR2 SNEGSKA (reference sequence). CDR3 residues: CSARVVGAVRYQETQYF.

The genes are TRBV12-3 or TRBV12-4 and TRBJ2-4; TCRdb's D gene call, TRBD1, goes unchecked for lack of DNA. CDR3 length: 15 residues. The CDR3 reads CASSDLGRAGNIQYF.